The clone carrying this T cell receptor (beta chain) has just a few counts. This entry is derived from a study of cytomegalovirus exposure and HLA in healthy donors. Assay: immunoSEQ multiplex PCR; the TCRdb copy retains only in-frame clones and omits some. This sample has 150,000 to 200,000 clones, with 85% found just once. This TCR came from a man aged 18-30 years in good health and CMV-seropositive. The sample comprised PBMCs.

The CDR3 region has the DNA TGTGCCAGCCTGGAAGCAGGCTACGAGCAGTACTTC. Translation gives CASLEAGYEQYF. The chain recombines TRBV2 with TRBJ2-7; no clear D gene. Germline assignment: CDR1 SNHLY and CDR2 FYNNEI. V lost 8 bases, J lost 3 bases, and 11 bases lay in between. The CDR3 consists of 12 residues.